Listed here are 5 T cell receptor beta chains from one sample, sequenced in a study of CD8 T cells in ankylosing spondylitis. TCRdb re-called the 5' RACE reads with MiXCR, one entry per CDR3 protein. The sample has some 37,000 distinct CDR3 sequences; approximately 9.9% are singletons. The sequenced material came from synovial fluid, either unsorted or a sorted T cell fraction (not recorded which). The receptors derive from a male donor with ankylosing spondylitis.

The chain joins TRBV7-2 to TRBJ2-3, with D unclear. The V end lost 3 bases, the J end lost 6 bases, and 4 bases lay between the germline ends. CDR1 is SGHTA, CDR2 FQGNSA, per germline. CDR3 size: 11 residues. CDR3 loop: CASSLADTQYF. The CDR3 coding sequence is TGTGCCAGCAGCTTGGCCGATACGCAGTATTTT.

This clonotype appeared a few times. This chain joins TRBV27 and TRBJ2-7, with D hard to call. The germline V and J ends were trimmed by 6 bases and 1 base, with 10 bases remaining between them. This CDR3 spans 13 amino acids. The germline V gene has CDR1 MNHEY and CDR2 SMNVEV (reference sequence). The CDR3 is CASSPYGSYEQYF. CDR3 nucleotide sequence: TGTGCCAGCAGCCCTTACGGGTCCTACGAGCAGTACTTC.

This clonotype was observed at least ten times. V is TRBV5-1 and J is TRBJ2-3, with 10 bases lining up with TRBD2. V shed 4 bases and J 8 bases; nucleotides not matched to a gene: 10. The CDR3 has 15 residues. Germline V gives CDR1 SGHRS, CDR2 YFSETQ. CDR3 bases: TGCGCCAGCAGCCGGGGACTAGCGAGGGTATTTACGCAGTATTTT. Translated, it gives CASSRGLARVFTQYF.

V usage is TRBV3-1 and J usage is TRBJ2-4, with no clear D. V lost 0 bases to trimming and J lost 6 bases, with 12 bases between them. Germline-derived CDR1 and CDR2 are LGHDT and YNNKEL (reference sequence). There are 15 residues in the CDR3. CDR3: CASSQDLGLGNIQYF. Here the CDR3 DNA reads TGTGCCAGCAGCCAAGATTTGGGGTTAGGAAACATTCAGTACTTC.

This chain links TRBV28 with TRBJ2-3; 7 bases are a match to TRBD1. The V segment lost 3 bases and the J segment 0 bases; nucleotides outside the gene matches: 6. The V gene's germline CDR1 is MDHEN and CDR2 SYDVKM. The CDR3 has 16 residues. The CDR3 nucleotides are TGTGCCAGCAGTTTTAATACGGGACAGAGCACAGATACGCAGTATTTT. This encodes CASSFNTGQSTDTQYF.